The T cell receptor beta chain under discussion was sequenced for a study of T cells in localized non-small cell lung cancer. Clones were read by immunoSEQ multiplex PCR, and TCRdb kept only the in-frame ones, dropping some. This table has some 130,000 clones, around 92% appearing once. V was pared by 4 bases and J by 7 bases, with 10 bases of the junction left unmatched. The CDR3 runs 15 residues. Germline lookup yields CDR1 MGHRA and CDR2 YSYEKL. The chain uses TRBV4-1 and TRBJ2-7, with TRBD1 matching over 10 bases. The clonotype comes from a female donor at least 60 years old with stage I lung adenocarcinoma. The source was peripheral blood, collected before any cancer treatment. The CDR3 region is CASSPRDRGLGEQYF. The CDR3 DNA sequence: TGCGCCAGCAGCCCGAGAGACAGGGGGCTAGGGGAGCAGTACTTC.